The source of this T cell receptor beta chain is a study of blood T cell repertoires in COVID-19 (dated by TCRdb to between 2020 and 2021). General notes on the study: Samples covering the acute and convalescent phases of COVID-19 were provided by collaborators in the United States, Italy and Spain. The material from the prospective study consisted of cDNA or gDNA derived from T cells, B-cell-depleted T cells, or PBMCs. Subjects who had been exposed to COVID-19, were actively infected with it, or had recovered from it provided the deeply sampled blood TCRbeta repertoires that made up the dataset. The repertoires were released in a freely available public database intended as a resource for research on the immune response to SARS-CoV-2. Samples were obtained from the ongoing ImmuneRACE study (first 160 participants) and from about 1,300 subjects provided by 6 global collaborators. A de-identified subject ID, COVID-19 status, age in years and sex were almost always included in the sample metadata. HLA class I and class II types, where available, came from metadata supplied by the sample provider rather than from assay-based typing.

One collaborating source in Seattle enrolled patients while the patients were actively infected and followed the patients over time throughout the course of disease. The collaborating institutions used their own protocols to collect whole blood in K2EDTA tubes. For TCRbeta analysis, collaborators shipped samples in one of three forms: frozen whole blood, isolated PBMCs, or DNA extracted from either of those sample types. TCRbeta CDR3 regions were amplified from genomic DNA using the immunoSEQ Assay, a bias-controlled multiplex PCR. Under the source paper's analysis protocol: The number of nucleated cells in each sample was estimated from the amplification of reference gene primers within the assay. To quantify the absolute abundance of each unique TCRbeta CDR3 rearrangement, sequence reads were collapsed and filtered. For each sample, productive Simpson clonality was calculated as the square root of Simpson's diversity index across productive rearrangements. The clones in this table, taken by TCRdb from immuneACCESS, are in-frame only. Not every clone is retained; where verified, under half of the shortfall comes from an unresolved V gene, and the cause of the rest is unknown. The V and J calls and clone size were taken over from that table, and D and trimming were inferred from the DNA. This sample gives 190,000 or so clones in total; 85% of them show up just once. Of the sample, under 0.95% is held by the ten largest clones.

Concerning this clone: The target of this receptor is not known. Nothing much larger sits one base from this clone, and base qualities are not available.

V is trimmed back by 8 bases and J by 10 bases, and the junction contains 7 bases that no gene match accounts for. The germline V gene supplies CDR1 MNHEY and CDR2 SVGAGI. The CDR3 measures 11 amino acids from cysteine to phenylalanine. Only the CDR3 DNA is retained, 33 bases long and in frame from the first base. General findings and caveats noted by the study authors: The quantity of clinical and demographic metadata differed by source and by participant and was supplied without curation.

Input material: peripheral blood. The receptor chain draws on TRBV6-5 and TRBJ1-1; the junction holds 7 bases that match TRBD1. The source of this sequence is a man aged 55-75 years with COVID-19, enrolled during active disease. The CDR3 corresponds to CASRNRGPAFF. Here is the DNA: TGTGCCAGCCGAAACAGGGGACCAGCTTTCTTT.